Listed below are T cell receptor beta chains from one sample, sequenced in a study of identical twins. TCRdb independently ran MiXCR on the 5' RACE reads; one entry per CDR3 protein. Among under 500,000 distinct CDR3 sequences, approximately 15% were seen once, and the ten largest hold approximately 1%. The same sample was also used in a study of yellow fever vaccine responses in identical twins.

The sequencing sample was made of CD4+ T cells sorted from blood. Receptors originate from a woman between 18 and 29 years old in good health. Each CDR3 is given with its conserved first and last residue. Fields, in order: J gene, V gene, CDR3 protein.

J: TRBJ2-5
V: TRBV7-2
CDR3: CASSPPTSAGETQYF

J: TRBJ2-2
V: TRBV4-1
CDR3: CASSLRTSGSTGELFF

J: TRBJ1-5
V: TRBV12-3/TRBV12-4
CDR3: CASSLMLRGQGDQPQHF

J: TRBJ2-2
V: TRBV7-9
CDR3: CASSLPLNTGELFF

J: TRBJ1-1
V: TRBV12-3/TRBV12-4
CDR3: CASSFGGVEAFF

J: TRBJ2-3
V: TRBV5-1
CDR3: CASSYGTDTQYF

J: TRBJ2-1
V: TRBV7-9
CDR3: CASSFASGSGNEQFF

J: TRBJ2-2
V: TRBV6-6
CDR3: CASSSLGGGELFF

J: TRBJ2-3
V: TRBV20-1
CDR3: CSASIASGRSDTQYF

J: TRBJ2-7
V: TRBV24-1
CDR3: CATSGRQGASSYEQYF

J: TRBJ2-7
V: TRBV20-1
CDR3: CSALDRGRRINEQYF

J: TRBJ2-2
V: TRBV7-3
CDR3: CASSLRGRTGELFF

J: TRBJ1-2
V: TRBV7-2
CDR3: CASSSTGSDIYGYTF

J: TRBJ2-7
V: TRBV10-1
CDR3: CASSESFPANTYEQYF

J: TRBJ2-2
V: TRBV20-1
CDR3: CCARDLSYTTGELFF

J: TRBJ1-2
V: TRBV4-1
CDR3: CASSQETATNYGYTF

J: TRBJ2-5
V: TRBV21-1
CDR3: CASSKPTGGPFRRETQYF

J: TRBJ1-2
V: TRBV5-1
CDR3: CASSLPAEGYTF

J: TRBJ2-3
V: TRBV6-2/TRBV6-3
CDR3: CASSAGTSGVTDTQYF

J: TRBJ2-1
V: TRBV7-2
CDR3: CASSLVVAASYNEQFF

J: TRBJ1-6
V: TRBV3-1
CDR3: CASSVLGSGSPLHF

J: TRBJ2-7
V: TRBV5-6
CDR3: CASTGLKGVRYEQYF

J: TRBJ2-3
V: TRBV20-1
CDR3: CSADDRGGTDTQYF

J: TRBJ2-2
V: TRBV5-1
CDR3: CASTWGKGGELFF

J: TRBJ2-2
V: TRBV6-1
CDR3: CASSEVLPSSPGELFF

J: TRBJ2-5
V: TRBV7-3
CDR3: CASSLKGRHRGQGTPLGTQYF

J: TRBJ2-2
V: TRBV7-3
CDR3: CASSSGTGGVGTGELFF

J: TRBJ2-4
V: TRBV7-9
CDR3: CASGPTGGENIQYF

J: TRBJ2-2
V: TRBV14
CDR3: CASSQVRVGTGELFF

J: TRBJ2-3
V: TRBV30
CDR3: CAWSGSVVDTQYF

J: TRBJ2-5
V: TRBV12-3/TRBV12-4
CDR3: CASSSSRGGFQETQYF

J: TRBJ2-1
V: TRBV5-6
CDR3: CASSLTGEGERQFF

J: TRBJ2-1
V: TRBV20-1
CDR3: CSARGAVRSYNEQFF

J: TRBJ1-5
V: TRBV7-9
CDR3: CASSFGTGDQPQHF

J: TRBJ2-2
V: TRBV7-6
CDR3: CASSLAHLNTGELFF

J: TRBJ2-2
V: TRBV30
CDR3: CAWSKRRGIGTGELFF

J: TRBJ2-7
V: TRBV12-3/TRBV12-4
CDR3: CASSFFGPTEQYF

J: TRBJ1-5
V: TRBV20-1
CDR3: CSASHSQGPQPQHF

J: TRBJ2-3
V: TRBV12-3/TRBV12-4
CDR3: CASSFMSGWGTDTQYF

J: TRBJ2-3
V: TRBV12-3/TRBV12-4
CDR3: CASSRGTSGLPSTDTQYF

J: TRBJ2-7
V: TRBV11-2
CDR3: CASSLARLDSTYEQYF

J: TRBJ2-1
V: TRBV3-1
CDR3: CASSQDFAGGLSEQFF

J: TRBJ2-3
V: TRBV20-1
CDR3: CSAGGAGERGGTDTQYF

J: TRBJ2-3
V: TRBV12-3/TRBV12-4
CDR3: CASKRGGDTQYF

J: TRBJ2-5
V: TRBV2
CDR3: CASSGERTGSETQYF

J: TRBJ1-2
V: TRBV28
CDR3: CASSNPRGVGYGYTF

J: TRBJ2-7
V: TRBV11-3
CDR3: CASSLERNYEQYF

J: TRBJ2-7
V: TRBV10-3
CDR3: CAISELAGVAKQYF

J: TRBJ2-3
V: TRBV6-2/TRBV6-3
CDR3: CASIREPGTDTQYF

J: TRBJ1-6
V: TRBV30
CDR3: CGAERDSPLHF

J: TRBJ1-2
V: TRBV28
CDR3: CASRPGFTSYGYTF

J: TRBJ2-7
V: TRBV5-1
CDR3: CASSLDGGNYEQYF

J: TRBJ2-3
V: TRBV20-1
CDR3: CSAQRTGATDTQYF

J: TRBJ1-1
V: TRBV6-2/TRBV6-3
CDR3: CASSYSPWGNTEAFF

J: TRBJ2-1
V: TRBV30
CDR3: CAWRVMVGASGSYNEQFF

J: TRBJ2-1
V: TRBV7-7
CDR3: CASSRSPGEAEQFF

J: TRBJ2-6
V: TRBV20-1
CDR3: CSVPRPGANVLTF

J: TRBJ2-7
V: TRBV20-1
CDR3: CSARFGTGGPYEQYF

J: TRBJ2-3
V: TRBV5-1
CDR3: CASRKGGPSPSASTDTQYF